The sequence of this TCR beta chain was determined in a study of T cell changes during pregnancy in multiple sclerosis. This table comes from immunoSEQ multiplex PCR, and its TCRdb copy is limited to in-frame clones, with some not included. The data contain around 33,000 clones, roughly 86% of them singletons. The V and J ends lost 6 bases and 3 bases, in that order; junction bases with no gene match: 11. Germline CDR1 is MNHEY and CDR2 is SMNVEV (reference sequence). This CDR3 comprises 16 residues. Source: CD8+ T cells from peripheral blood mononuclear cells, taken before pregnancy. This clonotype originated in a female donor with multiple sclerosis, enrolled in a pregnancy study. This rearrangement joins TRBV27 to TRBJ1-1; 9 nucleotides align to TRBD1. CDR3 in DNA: TGTGCCAGCAGCCTAGGCATCGGGACAGGGTACACTGAAGCTTTCTTT. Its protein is CASSLGIGTGYTEAFF.